Each of the 7 T cell receptor beta chains below was sequenced from the same sample in a study of control samples from healthy donors and cancer patients. Sequencing was performed with immunoSEQ multiplex PCR; in TCRdb, only in-frame clones are kept and a portion is missing. This table has approximately 79,000 clones, roughly 90% appearing once. Material: blood. The receptors were sampled from a man in his fifties in good health.

The chain couples TRBV3-1 (or the pseudogene TRBV3-2) to TRBJ1-5; D unclear. This CDR3 is built from 14 residues. Trimming cost V 0 bases and J 0 bases, with 3 bases left between them. Germline values: CDR1 LGHDT, CDR2 YNNKEL (reference sequence). CDR3 DNA: TGTGCCAGCAGCCAAGATCTTAGCAATCAGCCCCAGCATTTT. Translated: CASSQDLSNQPQHF.

This chain connects TRBV2 to TRBJ2-2; 7 nucleotides line up with TRBD1. V lost 6 bases and J lost 6; bases outside the gene matches: 10. There are 15 residues in the CDR3. Germline loops: CDR1 SNHLY, CDR2 FYNNEI. The CDR3 sequence is CASSVDEGAAGELFF. Written as DNA, the CDR3 is TGTGCCAGCAGCGTTGATGAGGGGGCCGCCGGGGAGCTGTTTTTT.

The chain employs TRBV19 and TRBJ2-7; 9 nucleotides agree with TRBD2. CDR1 and CDR2 (germline): LNHDA, SQIVND (reference sequence). The CDR3 spans 16 residues. J was trimmed by 5 bases and V by 3 bases; bases with no gene match: 11. This CDR3 reads CASSIGGGGARDEQYF. CDR3 nucleotide sequence: TGTGCCAGTAGTATCGGTGGCGGGGGGGCCAGGGACGAGCAGTACTTC.

The gene calls are TRBV12-3 or TRBV12-4 and TRBJ1-2; D not certain. V lost 5 bases to trimming and J lost 8 bases, with 12 bases between them. This CDR3 comprises 12 residues. The CDR3 bases are TGTGCCAGCAGTGCGCCAGGATTCGGCTACACCTTC. Translating gives CASSAPGFGYTF.

This clone was recorded once. The gene calls are TRBV6-6 and TRBJ1-1; tentative D call: TRBD1 (5 bases). Germline CDR1 reads MNHNY; CDR2 reads SVGAGI (reference sequence). The V and J ends lost 2 bases and 6 bases respectively, with 10 bases between them. CDR3 length: 13 residues. The CDR3 DNA is TGTGCCAGCAGTTACGGGGGGGTCCCTGAAGCTTTCTTT. Residues: CASSYGGVPEAFF.

This sequence joins TRBV2 and TRBJ2-7; TRBD1 matches 8 bases. Trimming removed 5 bases from V and 1 base from J; junction bases left unmatched: 7. The CDR3 length is 15 residues. Germline lookup yields CDR1 SNHLY and CDR2 FYNNEI. CDR3 protein: CASSLTGQESYEQYF. CDR3 bases: TGTGCCAGCAGTCTAACGGGACAGGAATCCTACGAGCAGTACTTC.

A word on this clone: It is unclear where the CDR3 begins or ends on the DNA, so no DNA is shown, and the CDR3 is as TCRdb lists it. V usage is TRBV11-1 and J usage is TRBJ2-7. The germline CDR1 and CDR2 sequences are SGHAT and FQDESV (reference sequence). A total of 15 residues make up the CDR3, ends included. CDR3 amino acids: CASSFGAGPNYEQYF.